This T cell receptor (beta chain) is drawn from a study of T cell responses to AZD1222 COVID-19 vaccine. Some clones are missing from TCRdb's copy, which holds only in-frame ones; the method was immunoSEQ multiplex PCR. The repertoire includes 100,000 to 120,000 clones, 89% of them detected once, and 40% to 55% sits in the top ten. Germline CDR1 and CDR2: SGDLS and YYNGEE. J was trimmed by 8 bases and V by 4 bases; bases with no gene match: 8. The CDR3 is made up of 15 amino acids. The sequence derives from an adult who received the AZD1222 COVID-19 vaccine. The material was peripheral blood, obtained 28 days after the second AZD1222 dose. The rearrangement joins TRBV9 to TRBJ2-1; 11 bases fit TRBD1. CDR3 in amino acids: CASSPGTGGMYEQFF. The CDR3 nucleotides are TGTGCCAGCAGCCCCGGGACAGGGGGAATGTATGAGCAGTTCTTC.